These 16 T cell receptor beta chains were all obtained from the same sample, sequenced in a study of blood T cell repertoires in COVID-19. Assay used: immunoSEQ multiplex PCR; TCRdb lists only in-frame clones, some missing. The table shows around 250,000 clones, with around 80% occurring only once. The sample comprised PBMCs or T cells enriched from blood (not recorded which). Receptors originate from a man aged 35 to 55 who had recovered from COVID-19.

The CDR3: CASSSPGTRNTEAFF. In nucleotides, the CDR3 is TGCGCCAGCAGTTCTCCCGGGACACGGAACACTGAAGCTTTCTTT. The V call is TRBV10-1, the J call TRBJ1-1, with D perhaps matching TRBD1 (6 bases). V gave up 5 bases and J gave up 1 base, with 14 bases separating them. The germline V gene has CDR1 WNHNN and CDR2 SYGVQD (reference sequence). The CDR3 is 15 residues long.

The rearrangement joins TRBV4-1 to TRBJ1-2; the match to TRBD1 covers 7 bases. CDR3 length: 16 amino acids. V dropped 3 bases and J dropped 5; count of bases not matched to a gene: 12. Looked up from germline, CDR1 is MGHRA and CDR2 is YSYEKL. CDR3 nucleotides: TGCGCCAGCAGCCACAGCGCCCCGACAGGGTGGTATGGCTACACCTTC. It yields the protein CASSHSAPTGWYGYTF.

The chain links TRBV6-5 to TRBJ2-7, with D perhaps TRBD1 (6 bases). CDR1 is MNHEY and CDR2 is SVGAGI in the germline V gene. The V gene lost 6 bases and the J gene lost 7 bases, with 7 bases spanning the gap. The CDR3 runs to 10 residues. DNA of the CDR3: TGTGCCAGCAGGCAGGGGGAGCAGTACTTC. Translated, it gives CASRQGEQYF.

This chain connects TRBV7-3 to TRBJ2-6, with D unclear. The CDR3 is made up of 15 amino acids. The germline CDR1 and CDR2 sequences are SGHTA and FQGTGA. Trimming shortened V by 3 bases and J by 4 bases, and 10 bases separated the two germline ends. The CDR3 region is CASSFERQGANVLTF. The CDR3 region has the DNA TGTGCCAGCAGCTTCGAGCGTCAGGGGGCCAACGTCCTGACTTTC. The entire variable domain, with the rest obtained from reference TRBV7-3 and TRBJ2-6, is as follows: GAGVSQTPSNKVTEKGKYVELRCDPISGHTALYWYRQSLGQGPEFLIYFQGTGAADDSGLPNDRFFAVRPEGSVSTLKIQRTERGDSAVYLCASSFERQGANVLTFGAGSRLTVL.

The chain employs TRBV18 and TRBJ2-1; 14 bases fit TRBD2. Germline V CDR1 and CDR2: KGHSH, LQKENI. This CDR3 is 16 amino acids long. The J segment lost 8 bases and the V segment lost 3 bases, leaving 6 bases of the junction unmatched. CDR3 residues: CASSPPGLAGDYEQFF. For the CDR3, the DNA is TGTGCCAGCTCACCCCCGGGACTAGCGGGAGACTATGAGCAGTTCTTC.

The chain couples TRBV23-1 to TRBJ2-7; 9 nucleotides match TRBD1. TRBV23-1 is reported as an ORF; its role is uncertain. CDR3 length equals 18 residues. The V and J ends lost 8 bases and 1 base, in that order; junction bases with no gene match: 18. CDR3 region: CASGIPRDREILSYEQYF. The CDR3 bases are TGCGCCAGCGGAATCCCGAGGGACAGGGAAATTCTTTCCTACGAGCAGTACTTC.

V usage is TRBV6-5 and J usage is TRBJ1-6; perhaps TRBD1 as D (5 bases). Trimming shortened V by 2 bases and J by 7 bases, and 12 bases separated the two germline ends. The germline V gene has CDR1 MNHEY and CDR2 SVGAGI. The CDR3 is 15 residues long. The CDR3 nucleotides are TGTGCCAGCAGTTACGGGGCAGCTTACAATTCACCCCTCCACTTT. This translates into CASSYGAAYNSPLHF.

This chain links TRBV18 with TRBJ1-1, with D hard to call. CDR1 is KGHSH, CDR2 LQKENI, per germline. V was shortened by 3 bases and J by 0 bases, with 11 bases between the two germline ends. This CDR3 region has 15 residues. Here the CDR3 DNA reads TGTGCCAGCTCACCCCTGACGGGTGTGAACACTGAAGCTTTCTTT. Protein product: CASSPLTGVNTEAFF.

The genes are TRBV9 and TRBJ2-1; D call uncertain. V lost 0 bases, J lost 0 bases, and 25 bases lay in between. The CDR3 has 21 residues. Germline V lookup: CDR1 SGDLS, CDR2 YYNGEE. CDR3 region: CASSVASGGIDVHSSYNEQFF. DNA for the CDR3: TGTGCCAGCAGCGTAGCCTCCGGCGGAATTGACGTACATAGCTCCTACAATGAGCAGTTCTTC.

The V call is TRBV18, the J call TRBJ1-4; unclear D gene. CDR1 KGHSH and CDR2 LQKENI come from the germline V gene. This CDR3 region has 14 residues. The V end lost 3 bases, the J end lost 6 bases, and 11 bases lay between the germline ends. The CDR3 nucleotides are TGTGCCAGCTCACCCGCCGGGAACGATGAAAAACTGTTTTTT. It translates to CASSPAGNDEKLFF.

The chain employs TRBV19 and TRBJ1-1, with D perhaps TRBD1 (5 bases). Trimming stripped 2 bases from V and 5 bases from J, with 9 bases between. There are 13 residues in the CDR3. Looked up from germline, CDR1 is LNHDA and CDR2 is SQIVND (reference sequence). CDR3 sequence: CASSIQGWTEAFF. DNA of the CDR3: TGTGCCAGTAGTATACAGGGATGGACTGAAGCTTTCTTT.

V and J are TRBV5-5 and TRBJ2-1; D perhaps matches TRBD2 (6 bases). Looked up from germline, CDR1 is SGHKS and CDR2 is YYEKEE (reference sequence). V lost 2 bases to trimming and J lost 0 bases, with 9 bases between them. The CDR3 covers 15 residues. The CDR3 nucleotides are TGTGCCAGCAGCTTATCCGGGAGCTCCTACAATGAGCAGTTCTTC. Protein product: CASSLSGSSYNEQFF.

The chain recombines TRBV19 with TRBJ2-1; D uncertain. CDR1 and CDR2 from the germline V gene are LNHDA and SQIVND (reference sequence). Trimming left V 4 bases short and J 7 bases short, with 17 bases between. The CDR3 contains 15 residues. CDR3 nucleotides: TGTGCCAGTAGTACTCAAGTTAGTTTGACTAATGAGCAGTTCTTC. This sequence encodes CASSTQVSLTNEQFF. Based on the CDR3 plus reference TRBV19 and TRBJ2-1, the full variable domain is DGGITQSPKYLFRKEGQNVTLSCEQNLNHDAMYWYRQDPGQGLRLIYYSQIVNDFQKGDIAEGYSVSREKKESFPLTVTSAQKNPTAFYLCASSTQVSLTNEQFFGPGTRLTVL.

The chain combines TRBV28 with TRBJ1-3; D ambiguous. CDR1 is MDHEN, CDR2 SYDVKM, per germline. Deletions cut 4 bases from V and 0 bases from J, with 10 bases between. This CDR3 is 15 amino acids long. In DNA, the CDR3 is TGTGCCAGCAGTTCTGGGCTTAACTCTGGAAACACCATATATTTT. It codes for CASSSGLNSGNTIYF.

The chain joins TRBV4-3 to TRBJ2-1, with D possibly TRBD2 on 7 matching bases. Trimming took off 5 bases at V and 5 bases at J, with 16 bases between the two ends. The CDR3 covers 15 residues. The germline CDR1 and CDR2 sequences are LGHNA and YSLEER. CDR3 in amino acids: CASSKGGEVDNEQFF. CDR3 bases: TGCGCCAGCAGCAAAGGGGGGGAAGTGGACAATGAGCAGTTCTTC.

This rearrangement joins TRBV27 to TRBJ2-2; TRBD2 is a possible D gene (5 bases). Germline V CDR1 and CDR2: MNHEY, SMNVEV (reference sequence). V was trimmed by 8 bases and J by 3 bases, leaving 19 bases between them. The CDR3 extends over 16 amino acids. CDR3 in DNA: TGTGCCAGCTCGAAGTGGGAGCGGCGTGACACCGGGGAGCTGTTTTTT. Translating gives CASSKWERRDTGELFF.